Below, 19 T cell receptor beta chains from the same sample are listed, as sequenced in a study of molecular identifiers for immune sequencing clone quantification. TCRdb recomputed calls from the PCR reads with MiXCR, one row per CDR3 protein. Among some 320,000 distinct CDR3 sequences listed, about 21% were seen once. The source material was naive CD8+ T cells from blood, with Jurkat cell RNA spiked in. As for subset: FACS-sorted CD8+CD4-CCR7+CD45RA+ naive T cells. The receptors shown here come from a human donor in good health. Some libraries in this study had Jurkat cell RNA spiked in.

Ten or more counts support this clonotype. The chain carries TRBV6-5 and TRBJ2-7; TRBD1 matches 7 bases. Germline CDR1 is MNHEY and CDR2 is SVGAGI. The length of the CDR3 is 13 residues. J was trimmed by 6 bases and V by 6 bases; bases with no gene match: 8. The CDR3 DNA is TGTGCCAGCAGAGTCACAGGGGTGGTCGAGCAGTACTTC. Residues: CASRVTGVVEQYF.

This clonotype was detected ten times or more. This chain uses TRBV29-1 with TRBJ2-5; 8 positions match TRBD1. With 3 bases clipped from V and 3 bases from J, the junction kept 9 bases outside the gene matches. The germline V gene encodes CDR1 SQVTM and CDR2 ANQGSEA. CDR3 length: 15 amino acids. The chain's CDR3 is CSVEYGQGVKETQYF. CDR3 nucleotide sequence: TGCAGCGTTGAGTATGGACAGGGTGTCAAAGAGACCCAGTACTTC.

Only a few counts were recorded for this clonotype. The J gene is TRBJ2-7, the V gene TRBV28, with TRBD1 matching over 9 bases. J was trimmed by 6 bases and V by 3 bases; bases with no gene match: 12. Germline values: CDR1 MDHEN, CDR2 SYDVKM. This CDR3 region has 16 residues. The CDR3 sequence: CASSLSPGQGRSEQYF. CDR3 nucleotide sequence: TGTGCCAGCAGTTTGAGTCCGGGACAGGGTAGGTCCGAGCAGTACTTC.

Ten or more counts support this clonotype. The chain combines TRBV29-1 with TRBJ1-1; D gene ambiguous. This CDR3 is built from 12 residues. From germline, CDR1 is SQVTM and CDR2 ANQGSEA. V lost 3 bases to trimming and J lost 6 bases, with 11 bases between them. The CDR3 reads CSVEEGGAEAFF. The CDR3 DNA is TGCAGCGTTGAGGAGGGAGGCGCTGAAGCTTTCTTT.

This clonotype was observed many times. V and J are TRBV7-9 and TRBJ2-7, with D possibly being TRBD1 (6 bases). V lost 4 bases, J lost 3 bases, and 10 bases lay in between. Germline loops: CDR1 SEHNR, CDR2 FQNEAQ (reference sequence). This CDR3 comprises 13 residues. CDR3 region: CASSSNRDYEQYF. The DNA for the CDR3 is TGTGCCAGCAGCTCCAACAGGGACTACGAGCAGTACTTC.

This clonotype occurred a few times. The chain uses TRBV15 and TRBJ1-5; TRBD1 agrees at 8 bases. The J segment lost 5 bases and the V segment lost 2 bases, leaving 8 bases of the junction unmatched. Germline V gene data show CDR1 as LNHNV and CDR2 as YYDKDF (reference sequence). The CDR3 is 16 residues long. The CDR3 protein is CATSRTWDRQHQPQHF. The CDR3 DNA is TGTGCCACCAGCAGAACCTGGGACAGGCAGCATCAGCCCCAGCATTTT.

Comment on this clonotype: A read error may explain this, as a much larger clone is one base away. This sequence joins TRBV7-6 and TRBJ2-7, with D perhaps matching TRBD1 (5 bases). The germline CDR1 and CDR2 sequences are SGHVS and FNYEAQ. CDR3 length: 11 residues. CDR3 bases: TGTGCCAGCAGCACCGGACAAGAGCGGTACTTC. Residues: CASSTGQERYF.

This clonotype was seen a handful of times. V and J are TRBV7-9 and TRBJ2-1; D perhaps matches TRBD2 (5 bases). The V gene lost 6 bases and the J gene lost 0 bases, with 18 bases spanning the gap. CDR3 length equals 17 residues. The V gene's germline CDR1 is SEHNR and CDR2 FQNEAQ (reference sequence). CDR3 DNA: TGTGCCAGCAGTTCTACTAGTTTATTAAGCTCCTACAATGAGCAGTTCTTC. Translated: CASSSTSLLSSYNEQFF.

V usage is TRBV12-3 or TRBV12-4 and J usage is TRBJ2-5; D ambiguous. This CDR3 has 15 residues. The V gene lost 5 bases and the J gene lost 5 bases, with 18 bases spanning the gap. DNA of the CDR3: TGTGCCAGCAGTCTTGAGGCCTGGGGTCTGGAGACCCAGTACTTC. Protein sequence: CASSLEAWGLETQYF.

Concerning this clonotype itself: Being one base from a much bigger clone, this may be a read error. V and J are TRBV12-3 or TRBV12-4 and TRBJ2-3; no clear D. The CDR3 totals 18 residues. CDR3 coding DNA: TGTGCCAGCAGTTTACCGCGAAGACACCTCATTAGACCGGATACGCGGTATTTT. This codes for CASSLPRRHLIRPDTRYF.

This clonotype was seen ten or more times. The chain couples TRBV6-5 to TRBJ1-6, with TRBD1 matching over 7 bases. The CDR3 spans 19 residues. J lost 2 bases, V lost 0 bases, and 10 bases had no gene match. From germline, CDR1 is MNHEY and CDR2 SVGAGI. Here the CDR3 DNA reads TGTGCCAGCAGTTACTCGAGGGGGCGGAAGTCGACCTATAATTCACCCCTCCACTTT. Encoded protein: CASSYSRGRKSTYNSPLHF.

This clonotype has a count of ten or more. The chain carries TRBV5-6 and TRBJ1-5; maybe TRBD1 (6 bases). Germline lookup yields CDR1 SGHDT and CDR2 YYEEEE. The CDR3 loop spans 14 amino acids. V shed 4 bases and J shed 4 bases, with 12 bases lying between them. The CDR3 loop reads CASSIPQGNQPQHF. CDR3 nucleotide sequence: TGTGCCAGCAGCATACCACAGGGAAATCAGCCCCAGCATTTT.

This clonotype was counted many times. The V gene is TRBV6-5, the J gene TRBJ1-6; weak D call: TRBD1 (5 bases). The V and J ends lost 6 bases and 7 bases respectively, with 10 bases between them. Germline V CDR1 and CDR2: MNHEY, SVGAGI. The CDR3 is made up of 13 amino acids. CDR3 DNA sequence: TGTGCCAGCAGCACCGGGGGAAATTCACCCCTCCACTTT. Its translation is CASSTGGNSPLHF.

This chain links TRBV2 with TRBJ2-1; 12 nucleotides agree with TRBD2. V trimming: 0 bases; J trimming: 9 bases; junction bases outside the gene matches: 18. Germline V gene sequence: CDR1 SNHLY, CDR2 FYNNEI. This CDR3 has 20 residues. As DNA, the CDR3 is TGTGCCAGCAGTGAAGCTAGGGGGACAGATGCTAGCGGGAGGGTAGGTGAGCAGTTCTTC. It codes for CASSEARGTDASGRVGEQFF.

About this clonotype: Possible read error: a much larger clone is one base away. J is TRBJ2-5 and V is TRBV6-5; a possible D gene is TRBD1 (5 bases). Trimming left V 6 bases short and J 4 bases short, with 15 bases between. CDR1 MNHEY and CDR2 SVGAGI come from the germline V gene. CDR3 length equals 14 residues. The CDR3 region is CASSPRVWGETQYF. The CDR3 DNA follows: TGTGCCAGCAGCCCCAGGGTCTGGGGAGAGACCCAGTACTTC.

With regard to this clonotype: A read error may explain this, as a much larger clone is one base away. This chain uses TRBV14 with TRBJ1-6; D call uncertain. V gave up 0 bases and J gave up 10 bases, with 10 bases separating them. This CDR3 comprises 14 residues. Germline CDR1 SGHDN, CDR2 FVKESK. The CDR3, as DNA: TGTGCCAGCAGCCAAGATCATGGGTGGTCACCCCTCCACTTT. Amino acids: CASSQDHGWSPLHF.

This clonotype was recorded at least ten times. The CDR3: CSARDSQGNQPQHF. CDR3 coding DNA: TGCAGTGCTAGAGATTCCCAGGGCAATCAGCCCCAGCATTTT. The V and J genes are TRBV20-1 and TRBJ1-5; unclear D gene. Germline V gene data show CDR1 as DFQATT and CDR2 as SNEGSKA (reference sequence). With 0 bases removed from V and 2 bases from J, the gap between germline ends came to 8 bases. This CDR3 region has 14 residues.

This clonotype was picked up many times. The rearrangement uses TRBV4-1 and TRBJ2-1, with 10 bases matching TRBD2. V shed 1 base, J shed 7 bases, and the junction held 4 bases outside the gene matches. The germline V gene has CDR1 MGHRA and CDR2 YSYEKL. This CDR3 has 15 residues. The CDR3 nucleotides are TGCGCCAGCAGCCAAGGTCCTAGCGGGAGAAATGAGCAGTTCTTC. Translating gives CASSQGPSGRNEQFF.

This clonotype showed up many times. This rearrangement joins TRBV24-1 to TRBJ2-3; D may correspond to TRBD1 or TRBD2 (5 bases each). From germline, CDR1 is KGHDR and CDR2 SFDVKD. Trimming removed 5 bases at V and 4 bases at J, with 12 bases between. The length of the CDR3 is 14 residues. The CDR3 coding sequence is TGTGCCACCAGTGTGGGGGTAATGGCAGATACGCAGTATTTT. Its translation is CATSVGVMADTQYF.